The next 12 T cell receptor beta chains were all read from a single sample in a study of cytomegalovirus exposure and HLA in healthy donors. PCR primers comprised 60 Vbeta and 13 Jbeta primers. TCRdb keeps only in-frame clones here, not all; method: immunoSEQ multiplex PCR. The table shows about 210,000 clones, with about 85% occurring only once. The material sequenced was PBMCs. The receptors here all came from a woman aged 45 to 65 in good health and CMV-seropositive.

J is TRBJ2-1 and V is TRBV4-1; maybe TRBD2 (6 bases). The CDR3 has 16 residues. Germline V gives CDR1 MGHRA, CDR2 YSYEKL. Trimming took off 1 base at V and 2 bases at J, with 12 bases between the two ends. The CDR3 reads CASSQVSGVTYNEQFF. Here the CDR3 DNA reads TGCGCCAGCAGCCAAGTATCGGGGGTTACCTACAATGAGCAGTTCTTC.

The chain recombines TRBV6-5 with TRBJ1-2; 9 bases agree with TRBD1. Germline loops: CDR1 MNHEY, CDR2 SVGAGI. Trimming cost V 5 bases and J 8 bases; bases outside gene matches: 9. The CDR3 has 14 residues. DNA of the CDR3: TGTGCCAGCAGTGGACAGGGGCAAATAGGGGGCTACACCTTC. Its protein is CASSGQGQIGGYTF.

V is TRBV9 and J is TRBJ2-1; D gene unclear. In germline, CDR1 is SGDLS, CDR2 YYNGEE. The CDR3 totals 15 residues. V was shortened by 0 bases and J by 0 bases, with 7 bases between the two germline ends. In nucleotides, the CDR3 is TGTGCCAGCAGCGTAGCTCCCGGCTCCTACAATGAGCAGTTCTTC. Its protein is CASSVAPGSYNEQFF.

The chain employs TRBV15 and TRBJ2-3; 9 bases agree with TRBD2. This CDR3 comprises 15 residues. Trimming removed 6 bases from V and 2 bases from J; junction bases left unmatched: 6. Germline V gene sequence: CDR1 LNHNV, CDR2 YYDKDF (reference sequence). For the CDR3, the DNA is TGTGCCACCAGTCCGACTAGCGGTGACACAGATACGCAGTATTTT. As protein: CATSPTSGDTDTQYF.

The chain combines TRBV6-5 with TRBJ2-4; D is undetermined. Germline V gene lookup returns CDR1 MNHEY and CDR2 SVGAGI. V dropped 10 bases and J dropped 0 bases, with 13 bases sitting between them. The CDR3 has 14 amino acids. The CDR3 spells CATHSPVAKNIQYF. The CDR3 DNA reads TGTGCCACTCACTCCCCTGTAGCCAAAAACATTCAGTACTTC.

The CDR3 spells CSAKGAYEQYF. CDR3 bases: TGCAGTGCTAAAGGAGCCTACGAGCAGTACTTC. The chain joins TRBV20-1 to TRBJ2-7; no definite D call. The V and J ends lost 4 bases and 2 bases respectively, with 6 bases between them. This CDR3 spans 11 amino acids. Germline CDR1 DFQATT, CDR2 SNEGSKA (reference sequence).

The CDR3 protein is CASSWKQGSGNTIYF. DNA for the CDR3: TGTGCCAGCAGTTGGAAACAGGGATCTGGAAACACCATATATTTT. The rearrangement links TRBV6-6 to TRBJ1-3, with D perhaps TRBD1 (6 bases). The germline V gene has CDR1 MNHNY and CDR2 SVGAGI (reference sequence). Trimming removed 4 bases from V and 1 base from J, with 11 bases in between. This CDR3 comprises 15 residues.

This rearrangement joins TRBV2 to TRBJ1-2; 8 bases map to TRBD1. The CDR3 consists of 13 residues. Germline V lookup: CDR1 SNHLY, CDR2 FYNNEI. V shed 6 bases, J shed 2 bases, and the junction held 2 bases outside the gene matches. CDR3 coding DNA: TGTGCCAGCAGCCGACAGGGGAACTATGGCTACACCTTC. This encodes CASSRQGNYGYTF.

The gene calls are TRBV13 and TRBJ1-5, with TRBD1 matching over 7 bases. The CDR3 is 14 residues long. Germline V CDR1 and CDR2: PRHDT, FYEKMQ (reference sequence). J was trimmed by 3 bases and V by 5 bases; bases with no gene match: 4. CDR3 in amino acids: CASSVGTVNQPQHF. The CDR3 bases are TGTGCCAGCAGCGTCGGGACAGTCAATCAGCCCCAGCATTTT.

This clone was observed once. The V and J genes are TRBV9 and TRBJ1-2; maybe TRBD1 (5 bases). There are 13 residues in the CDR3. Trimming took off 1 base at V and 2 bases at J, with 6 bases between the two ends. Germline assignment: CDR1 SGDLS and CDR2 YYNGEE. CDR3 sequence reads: CASSVRQNYGYTF. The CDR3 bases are TGTGCCAGCAGCGTAAGACAGAACTATGGCTACACCTTC.

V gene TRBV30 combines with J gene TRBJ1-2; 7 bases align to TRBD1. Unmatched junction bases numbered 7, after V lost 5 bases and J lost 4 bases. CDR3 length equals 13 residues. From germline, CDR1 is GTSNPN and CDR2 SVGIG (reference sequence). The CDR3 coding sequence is TGTGCCTGGGATAAGGACAGGAGCTATGGCTACACCTTC. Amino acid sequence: CAWDKDRSYGYTF.

The CDR3: CAISELQETQYF. CDR3 coding DNA: TGTGCCATCAGTGAACTCCAAGAGACCCAGTACTTC. The chain uses TRBV10-3 and TRBJ2-5; D is ambiguous. Germline V gives CDR1 ENHRY, CDR2 SYGVKD. V lost 3 bases to trimming and J lost 1 base, with 3 bases between them. The CDR3 has 12 amino acids.